Listed here are 22 T cell receptor beta chains from one sample, sequenced in a study of blood T cell repertoires in COVID-19. Clones were sequenced by immunoSEQ multiplex PCR, and TCRdb holds only the in-frame ones, with some missing. Of 220,000 or so clones listed, 80% to 95% are singletons. Material: peripheral blood. These receptors all come from a man in his 60s with COVID-19, enrolled during active disease.

The chain carries TRBV6-6 and TRBJ1-5; D possibly corresponds to TRBD1 (6 bases). CDR1 is MNHNY, CDR2 SVGAGI, per germline (reference sequence). The CDR3 is 13 residues long. The ends were cut back, 8 bases at V and 2 bases at J, with 10 bases in the middle. The CDR3 protein is CASRTVGNQPQHF. The CDR3 DNA reads as TGTGCCAGCCGGACAGTCGGCAATCAGCCCCAGCATTTT.

The J gene is TRBJ2-5, the V gene TRBV11-2; maybe TRBD1 (5 bases). The V end lost 3 bases, the J end lost 2 bases, and 10 bases lay between the germline ends. This CDR3 contains 14 residues. Germline V gene lookup returns CDR1 SGHAT and CDR2 FQNNGV. Here the CDR3 reads CASSFDSFQETQYF. The CDR3, as DNA: TGTGCCAGCAGCTTTGACAGTTTTCAAGAGACCCAGTACTTC. The entire variable domain, with the rest obtained from reference TRBV11-2 and TRBJ2-5, is as follows: EAGVAQSPRYKIIEKRQSVAFWCNPISGHATLYWYQQILGQGPKLLIQFQNNGVVDDSQLPKDRFSAERLKGVDSTLKIQPAKLEDSAVYLCASSFDSFQETQYFGPGTRLLVL.

This clone was picked up one time. The genes are TRBV7-2 and TRBJ2-2; a weak D match, TRBD1 (5 bases). The CDR3 has 16 amino acids. Trimming left V 5 bases short and J 8 bases short, with 21 bases between. Looked up from germline, CDR1 is SGHTA and CDR2 is FQGNSA. CDR3 sequence: CASSLQAESLGGELFF. The CDR3 coding sequence is TGTGCCAGCAGCCTACAGGCTGAGAGCTTGGGAGGGGAGCTGTTTTTT.

The chain uses TRBV2 and TRBJ2-7; D uncertain. Germline CDR1 reads SNHLY; CDR2 reads FYNNEI. V lost 1 base, J lost 2 bases, and 12 bases lay in between. The CDR3 consists of 15 residues. As DNA, the CDR3 is TGTGCCAGCAGTGAAGGGAGTGGCGCACCCTACGAGCAGTACTTC. This codes for CASSEGSGAPYEQYF.

The rearrangement uses TRBV28 and TRBJ2-7; 12 bases agree with TRBD1. The CDR3 spans 17 residues. V shed 5 bases and J 5 bases; nucleotides not matched to a gene: 13. Germline V lookup: CDR1 MDHEN, CDR2 SYDVKM. The CDR3 DNA reads TGTGCCAGCAGTCCGGGACAGGGGGCGACGGGATTTGACGAGCAGTACTTC. It yields the protein CASSPGQGATGFDEQYF.

The rearrangement uses TRBV6-5 and TRBJ2-7; D not certain. V lost 0 bases and J lost 0, with 12 bases in between. Germline CDR1 is MNHEY and CDR2 is SVGAGI. The CDR3 extends over 16 amino acids. The CDR3 nucleotides are TGTGCCAGCAGTTACTCGGGCCCGATCAGCTCCTACGAGCAGTACTTC. It is translated as CASSYSGPISSYEQYF.

The CDR3 DNA reads as TGCGCCAGCAGCCCGGGACAGGACGATCAGCCCCAGCATTTT. Its protein product is CASSPGQDDQPQHF. The genes are TRBV5-1 and TRBJ1-5; TRBD1 matches 8 bases. The germline V gene encodes CDR1 SGHRS and CDR2 YFSETQ. With V trimmed by 4 bases and J by 5 bases, 5 bases remained unmatched. This CDR3 contains 14 residues.

V is TRBV6-5 and J is TRBJ2-3; 7 nucleotides align to TRBD2. The CDR3 length is 14 residues. Germline values: CDR1 MNHEY, CDR2 SVGAGI. V gave up 9 bases and J gave up 3 bases; unmatched junction bases: 9. In nucleotides, the CDR3 is TGTGCCAGTCGTTCGGGCGGGGGAACAGATACGCAGTATTTT. Translated: CASRSGGGTDTQYF.

J is TRBJ2-1 and V is TRBV19; D is ambiguous. Germline V lookup: CDR1 LNHDA, CDR2 SQIVND (reference sequence). V lost 3 bases, J lost 5 bases, and 11 bases lay in between. The CDR3 contains 14 residues. CDR3 amino acids: CASSMYGGNNEQFF. The CDR3 DNA reads as TGTGCCAGTAGTATGTACGGCGGAAACAATGAGCAGTTCTTC.

This clone was seen once. The V gene is TRBV19, the J gene TRBJ1-2; D may be TRBD1 (5 bases). Germline values: CDR1 LNHDA, CDR2 SQIVND (reference sequence). The CDR3 covers 14 residues. The germline V and J ends were trimmed by 5 bases and 1 base, with 11 bases remaining between them. CDR3 bases: TGTGCCAGTAGTCCTGGACAAGTTAACTATGGCTACACCTTC. This sequence encodes CASSPGQVNYGYTF. Complete variable domain (other parts from reference TRBV19 and TRBJ1-2): DGGITQSPKYLFRKEGQNVTLSCEQNLNHDAMYWYRQDPGQGLRLIYYSQIVNDFQKGDIAEGYSVSREKKESFPLTVTSAQKNPTAFYLCASSPGQVNYGYTFGSGTRLTVV.

The chain uses TRBV5-4 and TRBJ2-3; the match to TRBD1 covers 8 bases. V dropped 5 bases and J dropped 6; count of bases not matched to a gene: 11. Looked up from germline, CDR1 is SGHNT and CDR2 is YYREEE (reference sequence). This CDR3 spans 15 amino acids. The CDR3 region is CASRSGQGRSDTQYF. The DNA of the CDR3 is TGTGCCAGCAGGTCCGGACAGGGTCGTTCCGATACGCAGTATTTT.

The CDR3 sequence: CASSRLAGKNYNEQFF. The CDR3 DNA follows: TGTGCCAGTAGTAGACTAGCGGGGAAGAATTACAATGAGCAGTTCTTC. The V and J genes are TRBV19 and TRBJ2-1; 11 positions match TRBD2. With V trimmed by 4 bases and J by 4 bases, 6 bases remained unmatched. Germline CDR1 is LNHDA and CDR2 is SQIVND (reference sequence). CDR3 length: 16 residues.

DNA for the CDR3: TGTGCCAGCAGTCACGGGACAGCTATGAACACTGAAGCTTTCTTT. Its translation is CASSHGTAMNTEAFF. J is TRBJ1-1 and V is TRBV28; 7 nucleotides agree with TRBD1. The CDR3 length is 15 residues. V was clipped by 5 bases and J by 0 bases; unmatched bases: 6. From germline, CDR1 is MDHEN and CDR2 SYDVKM.

The CDR3 region has the DNA TGTGCCAGCAGCCGAGCGGGAGGACAAGATACGCAGTATTTT. It encodes CASSRAGGQDTQYF. The chain has TRBV6-2 or TRBV6-3 and TRBJ2-3; 9 bases match TRBD2. Unmatched junction bases numbered 6, after V lost 6 bases and J lost 5 bases. Germline V gene sequence: CDR1 MNHEY, CDR2 SVGEGT. The CDR3 sequence is 14 residues long.

The rearrangement joins TRBV4-1 to TRBJ2-2, with 9 nucleotides matching TRBD1. The CDR3 contains 16 residues. Trimming at V came to 4 bases and at J to 1 base, leaving 4 bases not matched to a gene. Per the germline V gene, CDR1 is MGHRA and CDR2 is YSYEKL. CDR3 residues: CASSPPGQGNTGELFF. DNA for the CDR3: TGCGCCAGCAGCCCCCCGGGACAGGGGAACACCGGGGAGCTGTTTTTT.

The chain combines TRBV28 with TRBJ2-7; a weak D match, TRBD2 (5 bases). The CDR3 loop spans 14 amino acids. V lost 0 bases to trimming and J lost 3 bases, with 9 bases between them. Germline-derived CDR1 and CDR2 are MDHEN and SYDVKM. CDR3 DNA sequence: TGTGCCAGCAGTTTATGGACGGAGGTCTACGAGCAGTACTTC. Its protein is CASSLWTEVYEQYF.

This chain joins TRBV4-2 and TRBJ1-1; tentative D call: TRBD1 (5 bases). V was pared by 3 bases and J by 1 base, with 12 bases between. The CDR3 extends over 15 amino acids. Germline-derived CDR1 and CDR2 are LGHNA and YNFKEQ. The CDR3 coding sequence is TGTGCCAGCAGCCAGCCCCAGGGCGGGAACACTGAAGCTTTCTTT. Residues: CASSQPQGGNTEAFF.

This chain joins TRBV7-6 and TRBJ1-1, with D tentatively TRBD1 (5 bases). CDR1 and CDR2 (germline): SGHVS, FNYEAQ. The CDR3 totals 16 residues. V was shortened by 1 base and J by 4 bases, with 16 bases between the two germline ends. CDR3 region: CASSLVGGGAATEAFF. CDR3 nucleotide sequence: TGTGCCAGCAGCTTAGTTGGGGGAGGGGCTGCCACTGAAGCTTTCTTT.

The genes are TRBV13 and TRBJ2-7; TRBD1 aligns across 7 bases. The V segment lost 3 bases and the J segment 0 bases; nucleotides outside the gene matches: 5. Germline CDR1 is PRHDT and CDR2 is FYEKMQ (reference sequence). This CDR3 is built from 15 residues. The CDR3 region is CASSLQGVNSYEQYF. The DNA of the CDR3 is TGTGCCAGCAGCTTGCAGGGGGTTAACTCCTACGAGCAGTACTTC.

This clone was found once. V and J are TRBV6-6 and TRBJ1-2; the D gene is possibly TRBD1 (5 bases). The germline V gene has CDR1 MNHNY and CDR2 SVGAGI (reference sequence). The CDR3 is made up of 14 amino acids. Trimming removed 3 bases from V and 6 bases from J, with 14 bases in between. CDR3: CASSYQGIINGYTF. The CDR3 DNA sequence: TGTGCCAGCAGTTATCAGGGAATAATTAATGGCTACACCTTC.

This rearrangement joins TRBV4-3 to TRBJ2-6; tentatively, D is TRBD1 (6 bases). The V end was cut by 0 bases, the J end by 0 bases, with 15 bases between. The CDR3 length is 19 residues. CDR1 is LGHNA, CDR2 YSLEER, per germline. The CDR3 DNA reads as TGCGCCAGCAGCCAAGATAGCAGGGGACCCGCCTCTGGGGCCAACGTCCTGACTTTC. Amino acids: CASSQDSRGPASGANVLTF.

V and J are TRBV3-1 (or the pseudogene TRBV3-2) and TRBJ2-3; 13 nucleotides agree with TRBD2. The V segment lost 2 bases and the J segment 9 bases; nucleotides outside the gene matches: 11. CDR3 length: 17 amino acids. The germline V gene has CDR1 LGHDT and CDR2 YNNKEL (reference sequence). CDR3 nucleotide sequence: TGTGCCAGCAGCCAAAAAAGGGGACTAGCGGGGTCGAAAACGCAGTATTTT. This codes for CASSQKRGLAGSKTQYF.